The rows below give T cell receptor beta chains drawn from one sample of a study of blood T cell repertoires in COVID-19. Clones were read by immunoSEQ multiplex PCR, and TCRdb kept only the in-frame ones, dropping some. The table includes some 50,000 clones, about nine tenths detected once. Specimen: peripheral blood. The receptors were sampled from a human donor in a cohort sampled during active COVID-19. CDR3s include the opening cysteine and the closing phenylalanine or tryptophan. The D gene is left open where the match is weak. Clone size, where shown, is once, few, many, or a class for clones that have expanded.

CDR3nt	CDR3aa	d_gene	abundance	j_gene	v_gene
TGTGCCAGCAGGCAACAGGGGTCTTCACCCCTCCACTTT	CASRQQGSSPLHF	TRBD1	once	TRBJ1-6	TRBV27
TGTGCCTGGAGGGTACGGGGGAGCTCCTATAATTCACCCCTCCACTTT	CAWRVRGSSYNSPLHF	NA	NA	TRBJ1-6	TRBV30
TGTGCCAGCAGAAGGACTCCAACTAATGAAAAACTGTTTTTT	CASRRTPTNEKLFF	NA	once	TRBJ1-4	TRBV6-5
TGTGCCACCGCCCCTCACCTAGCGGGTTCCTACAATGAGCAGTTCTTC	CATAPHLAGSYNEQFF	TRBD2	NA	TRBJ2-1	TRBV15
TGTGCCAGCAGCCCCGGGACTCTTAAAGAGACCCAGTACTTC	CASSPGTLKETQYF	NA	NA	TRBJ2-5	TRBV7-8
TGTGCCAGCAGTGAGGGGCAGACCCAGTACTTC	CASSEGQTQYF	NA	NA	TRBJ2-5	TRBV2
TGTGCCAGTACTGGGGACAACTCGGTAAACTATGGCTACACCTTC	CASTGDNSVNYGYTF	NA	once	TRBJ1-2	TRBV19
TGTGCCAGCAGCTACAGGGCAACAGATACGCAGTATTTT	CASSYRATDTQYF	NA	few	TRBJ2-3	TRBV7-2
TGTGCCAGCTCACTGGCAGGGGGCACAGATACGCAGTATTTT	CASSLAGGTDTQYF	NA	NA	TRBJ2-3	TRBV18
TGTGCCAGCAGTCCGACAGGGTATAGCAATCAGCCCCAGCATTTT	CASSPTGYSNQPQHF	TRBD1	NA	TRBJ1-5	TRBV28
TGTGCCAGCAGCCCCAGCGGGGGGGCCTCTAGGGATGAGCAGTTCTTC	CASSPSGGASRDEQFF	TRBD2	NA	TRBJ2-1	TRBV7-8
TGTGCCAGCAGCCCTCGGACAGGGGTTGATACGCAGTATTTT	CASSPRTGVDTQYF	TRBD1	NA	TRBJ2-3	TRBV7-9
TGTGCCAGTAGTATAGCGACTAGCGGGATCGCAGATACGCAGTATTTT	CASSIATSGIADTQYF	TRBD2	NA	TRBJ2-3	TRBV19
TGTGCCAGCAGCATGACAGCAAACACTGAAGCTTTCTTT	CASSMTANTEAFF	NA	NA	TRBJ1-1	TRBV11-3
TGCAGTGCTAGCTCAGGGCACGAGCAGTACTTC	CSASSGHEQYF	NA	NA	TRBJ2-7	TRBV20-1
TGTGCCAGCAGCTTAACCGGGGGGCGGGGCTACACCTTC	CASSLTGGRGYTF	NA	NA	TRBJ1-2	TRBV3-1/TRBV3-2